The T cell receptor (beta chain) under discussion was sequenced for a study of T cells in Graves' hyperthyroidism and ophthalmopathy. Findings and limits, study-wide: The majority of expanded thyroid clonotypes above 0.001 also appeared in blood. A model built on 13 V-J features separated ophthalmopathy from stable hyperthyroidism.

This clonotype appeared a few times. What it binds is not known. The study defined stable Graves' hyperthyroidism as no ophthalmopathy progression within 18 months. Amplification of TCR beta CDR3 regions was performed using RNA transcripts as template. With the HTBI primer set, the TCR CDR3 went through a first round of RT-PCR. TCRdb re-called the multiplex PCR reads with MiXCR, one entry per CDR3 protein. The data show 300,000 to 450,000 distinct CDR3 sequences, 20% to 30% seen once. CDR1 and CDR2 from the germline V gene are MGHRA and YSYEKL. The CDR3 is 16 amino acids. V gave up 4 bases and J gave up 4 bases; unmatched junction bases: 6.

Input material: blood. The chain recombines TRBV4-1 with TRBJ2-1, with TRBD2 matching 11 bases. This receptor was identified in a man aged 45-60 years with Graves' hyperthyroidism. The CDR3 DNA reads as TGCGCCAGCAGCCGCTCCGGGACTAGCGGATACAATGAGCAGTTCTTC. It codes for CASSRSGTSGYNEQFF.